The rows below give T cell receptor beta chains drawn from one sample of a study of blood T cell repertoires in COVID-19. The data were produced by immunoSEQ multiplex PCR, yet TCRdb's version contains in-frame clones alone and is incomplete. This sample has under 70,000 clones, with roughly 78% found just once. The specimen sequenced was peripheral blood. The receptor source for this set is a human donor in a cohort sampled during active COVID-19. CDR3s include the opening cysteine and the closing phenylalanine or tryptophan. Fields, in order: D gene, V gene, J gene, clone size, CDR3 protein, CDR3 DNA. A D gene is named only where the DNA matches it firmly. Some rows have no size entry. The others give once, few or many, or a class for an expanded clone.

d_gene: TRBD1
v_gene: TRBV28
j_gene: TRBJ1-4
abundance: .
CDR3aa: CASSLPGQEVLGEKLFF
CDR3nt: TGTGCCAGCAGCTTACCGGGACAGGAGGTTTTGGGTGAAAAACTGTTTTTT

d_gene: .
v_gene: TRBV7-8
j_gene: TRBJ1-1
abundance: few
CDR3aa: CASSLPGLTEAFF
CDR3nt: TGTGCCAGCAGCTTACCAGGGCTAACTGAAGCTTTCTTT

d_gene: .
v_gene: TRBV7-2
j_gene: TRBJ1-1
abundance: .
CDR3aa: CASSLERQGGAFF
CDR3nt: TGTGCCAGCAGCTTAGAGCGGCAGGGAGGAGCTTTCTTT

d_gene: TRBD1
v_gene: TRBV28
j_gene: TRBJ1-2
abundance: once
CDR3aa: CASSFLDREAYGYTF
CDR3nt: TGTGCCAGCAGTTTTCTGGACAGGGAAGCTTATGGCTACACCTTC

d_gene: TRBD2
v_gene: TRBV3-1/TRBV3-2
j_gene: TRBJ2-7
abundance: .
CDR3aa: CASSRLAGHYEQYF
CDR3nt: TGTGCCAGCAGCCGACTAGCGGGACACTACGAGCAGTACTTC

d_gene: TRBD1
v_gene: TRBV28
j_gene: TRBJ2-7
abundance: once
CDR3aa: CASSYRDRGEYEQYF
CDR3nt: TGTGCCAGCAGTTATCGGGACAGGGGGGAATACGAGCAGTACTTC

d_gene: TRBD1
v_gene: TRBV5-5
j_gene: TRBJ2-7
abundance: .
CDR3aa: CASSFSGQGGEQYF
CDR3nt: TGTGCCAGCAGCTTCTCGGGACAGGGGGGCGAGCAGTACTTC

d_gene: .
v_gene: TRBV5-1
j_gene: TRBJ2-1
abundance: .
CDR3aa: CASSGGFQGGNEQFF
CDR3nt: TGCGCCAGCAGCGGAGGTTTTCAGGGAGGCAATGAGCAGTTCTTC

d_gene: .
v_gene: TRBV29-1
j_gene: TRBJ1-1
abundance: .
CDR3aa: CSVERGGVGVGGNTEAFF
CDR3nt: TGCAGCGTTGAACGAGGAGGGGTCGGAGTCGGCGGGAATACTGAAGCTTTCTTT

d_gene: TRBD2
v_gene: TRBV7-3
j_gene: TRBJ2-2
abundance: .
CDR3aa: CASSPTSGMNGGELFF
CDR3nt: TGTGCCAGCAGCCCGACTAGCGGGATGAACGGCGGGGAGCTGTTTTTT

d_gene: TRBD1
v_gene: TRBV9
j_gene: TRBJ1-3
abundance: .
CDR3aa: CASSATTGTGNTIYF
CDR3nt: TGTGCCAGCAGCGCAACGACAGGGACTGGAAACACCATATATTTT

d_gene: TRBD1
v_gene: TRBV28
j_gene: TRBJ2-4
abundance: .
CDR3aa: CASTTRPGQGPPIEYF
CDR3nt: TGTGCCAGCACTACCCGCCCCGGACAGGGGCCACCTATTGAGTACTTC

d_gene: TRBD1
v_gene: TRBV6-1
j_gene: TRBJ1-5
abundance: .
CDR3aa: CASSESGTGARGNQPQHF
CDR3nt: TGTGCCAGCAGTGAATCTGGGACAGGGGCGCGTGGCAATCAGCCCCAGCATTTT

d_gene: TRBD2
v_gene: TRBV11-3
j_gene: TRBJ2-1
abundance: .
CDR3aa: CASSLRLAEEQFF
CDR3nt: TGTGCCAGCAGCTTAAGACTAGCTGAAGAGCAGTTCTTC

d_gene: TRBD2
v_gene: TRBV27
j_gene: TRBJ2-7
abundance: .
CDR3aa: CASSLSLAVSYEQYF
CDR3nt: TGTGCCAGCAGTTTAAGCCTAGCGGTCTCCTACGAGCAGTACTTC

d_gene: TRBD2
v_gene: TRBV7-8
j_gene: TRBJ2-5
abundance: .
CDR3aa: CASSSGTTGFPYF
CDR3nt: TGTGCCAGCAGCTCAGGGACTACGGGATTCCCGTACTTC

d_gene: TRBD1
v_gene: TRBV6-5
j_gene: TRBJ1-5
abundance: .
CDR3aa: CASSPTGLQPQHF
CDR3nt: TGTGCCAGCAGCCCGACAGGGCTTCAGCCCCAGCATTTT

d_gene: TRBD2
v_gene: TRBV6-5
j_gene: TRBJ2-7
abundance: .
CDR3aa: CASSYQLAETSYEQYF
CDR3nt: TGTGCCAGCAGTTACCAACTAGCGGAGACCTCCTACGAGCAGTACTTC

d_gene: .
v_gene: TRBV11-1
j_gene: TRBJ2-7
abundance: .
CDR3aa: CASSKTEGGSYEQYF
CDR3nt: TGTGCCAGCAGCAAAACAGAAGGGGGATCCTACGAGCAGTACTTC

d_gene: .
v_gene: TRBV27
j_gene: TRBJ2-7
abundance: medium-sized
CDR3aa: CASSLMTGSYEQYF
CDR3nt: TGTGCCAGCAGTTTAATGACGGGCTCCTACGAGCAGTACTTC

d_gene: TRBD1
v_gene: TRBV4-2
j_gene: TRBJ2-7
abundance: .
CDR3aa: CASSQVVGTGPYEQYF
CDR3nt: TGTGCCAGCAGCCAAGTAGTCGGGACAGGACCCTACGAGCAGTACTTC

d_gene: .
v_gene: TRBV4-3
j_gene: TRBJ2-7
abundance: .
CDR3aa: CASSQDSQGGEQYF
CDR3nt: TGCGCCAGCAGCCAAGATAGTCAGGGGGGAGAGCAGTACTTC

d_gene: TRBD2
v_gene: TRBV5-4
j_gene: TRBJ2-1
abundance: .
CDR3aa: CASSLRLADGNEQFF
CDR3nt: TGTGCCAGCAGCTTGAGACTAGCGGACGGGAATGAGCAGTTCTTC

d_gene: TRBD1
v_gene: TRBV27
j_gene: TRBJ2-7
abundance: .
CDR3aa: CASRRQGTHEQYF
CDR3nt: TGTGCCAGCAGACGACAGGGAACCCACGAGCAGTACTTC

d_gene: TRBD1
v_gene: TRBV7-9
j_gene: TRBJ1-2
abundance: few
CDR3aa: CASSSEGADYGYTF
CDR3nt: TGTGCCAGCAGCTCGGAGGGGGCGGACTATGGCTACACCTTC

d_gene: TRBD1
v_gene: TRBV4-3
j_gene: TRBJ2-7
abundance: few
CDR3aa: CASSQDQGQNYEQYF
CDR3nt: TGCGCCAGCAGCCAAGATCAGGGACAGAACTACGAGCAGTACTTC

d_gene: TRBD1
v_gene: TRBV27
j_gene: TRBJ2-7
abundance: .
CDR3aa: CASGRDRGHEQYF
CDR3nt: TGTGCCAGCGGAAGGGACAGGGGCCACGAGCAGTACTTC

d_gene: TRBD1
v_gene: TRBV4-3
j_gene: TRBJ1-3
abundance: .
CDR3aa: CASSQEPGQQSIISGNTIYF
CDR3nt: TGCGCCAGCAGCCAAGAGCCGGGACAGCAATCAATAATCTCTGGAAACACCATATATTTT

d_gene: TRBD2
v_gene: TRBV6-2/TRBV6-3
j_gene: TRBJ2-1
abundance: few
CDR3aa: CASSYLADMVMSYEQFF
CDR3nt: TGTGCCAGCAGTTACCTAGCGGATATGGTCATGTCTTATGAGCAGTTCTTC

d_gene: TRBD1
v_gene: TRBV5-1
j_gene: TRBJ2-5
abundance: once
CDR3aa: CASSLGDRGRQETQYF
CDR3nt: TGCGCCAGCAGCTTGGGGGACAGGGGTAGACAAGAGACCCAGTACTTC

d_gene: TRBD2
v_gene: TRBV28
j_gene: TRBJ2-1
abundance: .
CDR3aa: CASSLLSSGGPGGEQFF
CDR3nt: TGTGCCAGCAGTTTATTGTCTAGCGGGGGGCCCGGGGGTGAGCAGTTCTTC

d_gene: TRBD2
v_gene: TRBV7-2
j_gene: TRBJ2-3
abundance: .
CDR3aa: CASSALAGGGGTQYF
CDR3nt: TGTGCCAGCAGCGCCCTAGCGGGAGGCGGGGGTACGCAGTATTTT

d_gene: TRBD1
v_gene: TRBV29-1
j_gene: TRBJ2-7
abundance: .
CDR3aa: CSVRTGQAYEQYF
CDR3nt: TGCAGCGTCCGGACAGGGCAAGCCTACGAGCAGTACTTC

d_gene: TRBD1
v_gene: TRBV24-1
j_gene: TRBJ2-1
abundance: .
CDR3aa: CATSAGTGWRDEQFF
CDR3nt: TGTGCCACCAGTGCAGGGACAGGGTGGAGGGATGAGCAGTTCTTC

d_gene: .
v_gene: TRBV30
j_gene: TRBJ2-3
abundance: .
CDR3aa: CAWSYGGISTDTQYF
CDR3nt: TGTGCCTGGAGTTATGGCGGAATCAGCACAGATACGCAGTATTTT

d_gene: .
v_gene: TRBV27
j_gene: TRBJ1-4
abundance: .
CDR3aa: CASSLSGQHYKGEKLFF
CDR3nt: TGTGCCAGCAGTTTATCGGGACAACACTATAAGGGGGAAAAACTGTTTTTT

d_gene: TRBD1
v_gene: TRBV7-2
j_gene: TRBJ2-4
abundance: .
CDR3aa: CASSPQGAGNIQYF
CDR3nt: TGTGCCAGCAGCCCACAGGGGGCTGGAAACATTCAGTACTTC

d_gene: TRBD1
v_gene: TRBV28
j_gene: TRBJ1-1
abundance: .
CDR3aa: CASSATGGPNTEAFF
CDR3nt: TGTGCCAGCAGTGCTACAGGGGGGCCGAACACTGAAGCTTTCTTT

d_gene: TRBD1
v_gene: TRBV4-1
j_gene: TRBJ2-5
abundance: .
CDR3aa: CASSQEGTDQETQYF
CDR3nt: TGCGCCAGCAGCCAAGAAGGGACAGACCAAGAGACCCAGTACTTC

d_gene: .
v_gene: TRBV6-6
j_gene: TRBJ1-1
abundance: .
CDR3aa: CASKDRGGATEAFF
CDR3nt: TGTGCCAGCAAAGACCGTGGGGGGGCCACTGAAGCTTTCTTT